The entry below gives a single TCR beta chain sequence along with its context. The data belong to a study of control samples from healthy donors and cancer patients. V lost 4 bases, J lost 5 bases, and 17 bases lay in between. Germline CDR1 MGHRA, CDR2 YSYEKL. The CDR3 spans 15 residues. Using immunoSEQ multiplex PCR, the repertoire was profiled, and TCRdb retains in-frame clones only, with some absent. The table records 85,000 to 95,000 clones, around 80% of them present only once. V is TRBV4-1 and J is TRBJ1-2, with a tentative D call TRBD1 (6 bases). This TCR was sampled from a woman in her sixties in good health. Material for sequencing was blood. CDR3 DNA sequence: TGCGCCAGCAGCCTAAGGGGGGAAATAGAATATGGCTACACCTTC. It codes for CASSLRGEIEYGYTF.